Below, 13 T cell receptor beta chains from the same sample are listed, as sequenced in a study of shared clonotypes between healthy human individuals. Profiled with immunoSEQ multiplex PCR; TCRdb holds only in-frame clones, not every one. The sample records over 2 million clones, around 92% being singletons. The sequenced material came from naive CD4+ T cells from PBMCs. Stated subset: CD45RA+ positively selected. The receptor source for this set is a man younger than 35 in good health. Some clones in this sample may be carry-over from other donors' samples.

The rearrangement uses TRBV19 and TRBJ2-4; a weak D match, TRBD1 (5 bases). V lost 6 bases and J lost 2, with 8 bases in between. Germline V gene sequence: CDR1 LNHDA, CDR2 SQIVND (reference sequence). The CDR3 totals 13 residues. As DNA, the CDR3 is TGTGCCAGTAGCTCGGACACCAAAAACATTCAGTACTTC. It encodes CASSSDTKNIQYF.

The rearrangement joins TRBV7-2 to TRBJ1-2; maybe TRBD1 (5 bases). V was shortened by 5 bases and J by 7 bases, with 14 bases between the two germline ends. There are 13 residues in the CDR3. CDR1 is SGHTA and CDR2 is FQGNSA in the germline V gene. This CDR3 is CASSPGLSRGYTF. CDR3 coding DNA: TGTGCCAGCAGCCCGGGACTCTCCCGTGGCTACACCTTC.

The chain joins TRBV18 to TRBJ2-5; D gene unclear. The CDR3 totals 11 residues. The V gene's germline CDR1 is KGHSH and CDR2 LQKENI. V was trimmed by 5 bases and J by 5 bases, leaving 6 bases between them. The CDR3 loop is CASSAGETQYF. As DNA, the CDR3 is TGTGCCAGCTCAGCTGGCGAGACCCAGTACTTC.

This clone was seen once. This sequence joins TRBV6-6 and TRBJ1-1, with 8 bases matching TRBD1. The CDR3 has 13 amino acids. Germline loops: CDR1 MNHNY, CDR2 SVGAGI (reference sequence). V lost 6 bases, J lost 7 bases, and 7 bases stayed unmatched. The CDR3 DNA sequence: TGTGCCAGCAGAGGACAGGGCAGGAGTGAAGCTTTCTTT. Amino acids: CASRGQGRSEAFF.

This clone came up once. The chain uses TRBV2 and TRBJ2-7; D is perhaps TRBD1 (6 bases). V shed 2 bases and J shed 3 bases, with 11 bases lying between them. This CDR3 region has 14 residues. Germline assignment: CDR1 SNHLY and CDR2 FYNNEI. For the CDR3, the DNA is TGTGCCAGCAGTGAACAGGGACACTTCTACGAGCAGTACTTC. Translated, it gives CASSEQGHFYEQYF.

The chain couples TRBV5-5 to TRBJ2-6; D is ambiguous. Trimming cost V 4 bases and J 1 base, with 18 bases left between them. CDR1 and CDR2 from the germline V gene are SGHKS and YYEKEE (reference sequence). The CDR3 runs 18 residues. CDR3 protein: CASSHTPQEQSGANVLTF. DNA for the CDR3: TGTGCCAGCAGCCACACGCCTCAGGAGCAGTCTGGGGCCAACGTCCTGACTTTC.

The rearrangement links TRBV19 to TRBJ2-1; 7 bases map to TRBD1. Germline CDR1 and CDR2: LNHDA and SQIVND (reference sequence). The CDR3 is 13 residues long. The junction had 4 bases not matched to a gene; V was cut back by 6 bases and J by 5 bases. Written as DNA, the CDR3 is TGTGCCAGTAGCTTGGGACAGAACAATGAGCAGTTCTTC. This gives the protein CASSLGQNNEQFF.

This rearrangement joins TRBV28 to TRBJ1-5; D unresolved. Germline CDR1 reads MDHEN; CDR2 reads SYDVKM. V was pared by 6 bases and J by 2 bases, with 14 bases between. The CDR3 loop spans 15 amino acids. The CDR3 spells CASRYPGGRNQPQHF. Written as DNA, the CDR3 is TGTGCCAGCAGGTATCCAGGCGGCCGCAATCAGCCCCAGCATTTT.

V usage is TRBV7-8 and J usage is TRBJ2-6; D may be TRBD1 or TRBD2 (5 bases each). Trimming left V 4 bases short and J 0 bases short, with 28 bases between. CDR1 is SGHVS, CDR2 FQNEAQ, per germline. CDR3 size: 22 residues. The CDR3 sequence: CASSSRVTGTDKDYSGANVLTF. CDR3 DNA sequence: TGTGCCAGCAGCTCCAGGGTTACCGGGACGGACAAAGATTACTCTGGGGCCAACGTCCTGACTTTC.

J is TRBJ2-7 and V is TRBV10-1; 10 bases are a match to TRBD2. Germline V CDR1 and CDR2: WNHNN, SYGVQD (reference sequence). The V and J ends lost 3 bases and 5 bases, in that order; junction bases with no gene match: 7. The CDR3 has 15 residues. The CDR3 sequence is CASSELSGRTHEQYF. Here the CDR3 DNA reads TGCGCCAGCAGTGAACTTAGCGGGAGGACCCACGAGCAGTACTTC.

With respect to this clone: This sample also contains other DNA sequences that code for the same CDR3. CDR3 amino acids: CASSLGRMNTEAFF. The CDR3 DNA follows: TGTGCCAGCAGCTTAGGACGGATGAACACTGAAGCTTTCTTT. The V call is TRBV7-8, the J call TRBJ1-1; D not resolved. Per the germline V gene, CDR1 is SGHVS and CDR2 is FQNEAQ. V was trimmed by 1 base and J by 0 bases, leaving 6 bases between them. The CDR3 length is 14 residues.

V gene TRBV9 combines with J gene TRBJ1-5; 8 positions match TRBD1. The CDR3 has 14 amino acids. The V segment lost 3 bases and the J segment 7 bases; nucleotides outside the gene matches: 6. Germline V gives CDR1 SGDLS, CDR2 YYNGEE. The CDR3, as DNA: TGTGCCAGCAGCGGGACAGGGAGGGAACAGCCCCAGCATTTT. It codes for CASSGTGREQPQHF.

The chain joins TRBV28 to TRBJ2-2; no reliable D call. The V end lost 5 bases, the J end lost 6 bases, and 4 bases lay between the germline ends. The germline V gene encodes CDR1 MDHEN and CDR2 SYDVKM. The CDR3 loop spans 11 amino acids. The CDR3 spells CASSAAGELFF. Written as DNA, the CDR3 is TGTGCCAGCAGTGCGGCCGGGGAGCTGTTTTTT.